Presented here are 30 T cell receptor beta chains from one specimen sequenced in a study of blood T cell repertoires in COVID-19. Generated by immunoSEQ multiplex PCR, the TCRdb table keeps only in-frame clones and is missing some. The data contain a few hundred thousand clones, more than 85% of them singletons. What was sequenced was peripheral blood. The receptors originated from a man aged 25 to 45 with acute or convalescent COVID-19.

V gene TRBV18 combines with J gene TRBJ1-5, with 7 bases identical to TRBD1. The V gene's germline CDR1 is KGHSH and CDR2 LQKENI. The ends lost 6 bases at V and 7 bases at J; junction bases unmatched: 9. This CDR3 is built from 14 residues. The CDR3 nucleotides read TGTGCCAGCTCTGGAACAGGGGTCGGGCAGCCCCAGCATTTT. Translating gives CASSGTGVGQPQHF.

The chain is built from TRBV27 and TRBJ1-5, with 7 bases that match TRBD1. Looked up from germline, CDR1 is MNHEY and CDR2 is SMNVEV (reference sequence). The CDR3 loop spans 18 amino acids. The V and J ends lost 6 bases and 1 base, in that order; junction bases with no gene match: 15. The CDR3, as DNA: TGTGCCAGCAGAGACAGGGCTCAAAGAGTTGTAAGCAATCAGCCCCAGCATTTT. Amino acids: CASRDRAQRVVSNQPQHF.

The rearrangement joins TRBV6-6 to TRBJ1-2, with D tentatively TRBD1 (6 bases). CDR1 is MNHNY and CDR2 is SVGAGI in the germline V gene (reference sequence). This CDR3 has 16 residues. The V and J ends lost 3 bases and 4 bases respectively, with 18 bases between them. The CDR3 here is CASSYRSLDSGYGYTF. CDR3 in DNA: TGTGCCAGCAGTTATAGGTCTCTGGACAGCGGCTATGGCTACACCTTC.

The table lists this clone with a count of one. This sequence joins TRBV5-4 and TRBJ2-1, with D possibly being TRBD2 (6 bases). CDR1 is SGHNT, CDR2 YYREEE, per germline (reference sequence). Trimming pared 8 bases from V and 8 bases from J, leaving 8 bases between. CDR3 size: 10 residues. The CDR3 loop is CASGGDEQFF. Written as DNA, the CDR3 is TGTGCCAGTGGAGGGGATGAGCAGTTCTTC.

The CDR3: CASSPGTGGFTDTQYF. Written as DNA, the CDR3 is TGTGCCAGCAGCCCCGGGACAGGGGGTTTCACAGATACGCAGTATTTT. V and J are TRBV9 and TRBJ2-3, with TRBD1 matching over 11 bases. The length of the CDR3 is 16 residues. V trimming: 4 bases; J trimming: 2 bases; junction bases outside the gene matches: 6. The germline CDR1 and CDR2 sequences are SGDLS and YYNGEE.

J is TRBJ1-2 and V is TRBV18, with TRBD1 matching over 8 bases. Germline lookup yields CDR1 KGHSH and CDR2 LQKENI. The ends lost 2 bases at V and 6 bases at J; junction bases unmatched: 23. This CDR3 has 20 residues. CDR3: CASSPTLQTRTGRRNHGYTF. CDR3 nucleotides: TGTGCCAGCTCACCAACACTTCAAACGAGGACAGGGCGTCGAAACCATGGCTACACCTTC.

The rearrangement joins TRBV5-6 to TRBJ1-5, with D unclear. The CDR3 extends over 14 amino acids. The V end lost 0 bases, the J end lost 4 bases, and 8 bases lay between the germline ends. Germline values: CDR1 SGHDT, CDR2 YYEEEE. CDR3 nucleotides: TGTGCCAGCAGCTTGGTGGGAGTAAATCAGCCCCAGCATTTT. Amino acids: CASSLVGVNQPQHF. Full variable domain (remainder filled in from reference TRBV5-6 and TRBJ1-5): DAGVTQSPTHLIKTRGQQVTLRCSPKSGHDTVSWYQQALGQGPQFIFQYYEEEERQRGNFPDRFSGHQFPNYSSELNVNALLLGDSALYLCASSLVGVNQPQHFGDGTRLSIL.

The rearrangement links TRBV28 to TRBJ1-5; 7 bases align to TRBD1. With 6 bases clipped from V and 0 bases from J, the junction kept 8 bases outside the gene matches. Germline V gives CDR1 MDHEN, CDR2 SYDVKM. The CDR3 is 16 residues long. The CDR3 is CASRNSQGFSNQPQHF. CDR3 sequence (DNA): TGTGCCAGCAGAAATTCACAGGGGTTTAGCAATCAGCCCCAGCATTTT.

CDR3 coding DNA: TGCGCCAGCAGCCAGGCGGGGGGGAACAATGAGCAGTTCTTC. Encoded protein: CASSQAGGNNEQFF. This chain connects TRBV5-1 to TRBJ2-1; 9 nucleotides match TRBD2. V gave up 4 bases and J gave up 5 bases; unmatched junction bases: 4. The germline V gene encodes CDR1 SGHRS and CDR2 YFSETQ. This CDR3 comprises 14 residues.

This clone was observed a single time. The CDR3 coding sequence is TGTGCCAGCAGCCGACAACAGGGATCAGACTATGGCTACACCTTC. This sequence encodes CASSRQQGSDYGYTF. This chain connects TRBV6-6 to TRBJ1-2; D might be TRBD1 (6 bases). Looked up from germline, CDR1 is MNHNY and CDR2 is SVGAGI (reference sequence). The CDR3 has 15 amino acids. V lost 6 bases and J lost 3, with 17 bases in between.

This clone was counted only a few times. The chain is built from TRBV6-1 and TRBJ2-7; 10 bases are a match to TRBD1. CDR1 and CDR2 (germline): MNHNS, SASEGT. Trimming at V came to 2 bases and at J to 2 bases, leaving 3 bases not matched to a gene. There are 15 residues in the CDR3. CDR3 coding DNA: TGTGCCAGCAGTGAACAGACAGGGGGCGCCTACGAGCAGTACTTC. Its protein product is CASSEQTGGAYEQYF.

The chain combines TRBV11-3 with TRBJ2-1, with 9 bases aligning to TRBD1. The CDR3 totals 14 residues. The germline gives CDR1 SGHNT, CDR2 YENEEA. The junction had 9 bases not matched to a gene; V was cut back by 3 bases and J by 12 bases. CDR3 amino acids: CASSFSGTGSRQFF. CDR3 coding DNA: TGTGCCAGCAGCTTCTCCGGGACAGGGAGTCGGCAGTTCTTC.

This chain links TRBV5-1 with TRBJ2-5; the match to TRBD2 covers 7 bases. The germline gives CDR1 SGHRS, CDR2 YFSETQ. J lost 4 bases, V lost 1 base, and 13 bases had no gene match. The CDR3 is 17 residues long. This chain's CDR3 is CASSLRSGSGTGETQYF. For the CDR3, the DNA is TGCGCCAGCAGCTTGAGATCCGGGAGCGGGACGGGAGAGACCCAGTACTTC.

This chain links TRBV20-1 with TRBJ1-5; D remains unclear. V was clipped by 3 bases and J by 4 bases, with 7 bases between them. The CDR3 is 12 amino acids. Per the germline V gene, CDR1 is DFQATT and CDR2 is SNEGSKA (reference sequence). The CDR3 region is CSASLRNQPQHF. The CDR3, as DNA: TGCAGTGCTAGTCTCAGGAATCAGCCCCAGCATTTT.

V and J are TRBV12-3 or TRBV12-4 and TRBJ1-6; the D is unclear. The V and J ends lost 4 bases and 6 bases respectively, with 7 bases between them. The CDR3 consists of 13 residues. The CDR3 nucleotides read TGTGCCAGCAGTTCACACAGTAATTCACCCCTCCACTTT. Encoded protein: CASSSHSNSPLHF.

The V and J genes are TRBV6-1 and TRBJ1-4, with no clear D. There are 17 residues in the CDR3. Germline CDR1 is MNHNS and CDR2 is SASEGT. Trimming left V 0 bases short and J 5 bases short, with 16 bases between. Here the CDR3 reads CASSEARSRKTNEKLFF. The CDR3 DNA reads TGTGCCAGCAGTGAAGCTCGTTCGAGGAAGACCAATGAAAAACTGTTTTTT.

J is TRBJ2-7 and V is TRBV10-2, with 10 positions matching TRBD2. Germline loops: CDR1 WSHSY, CDR2 SAAADI. J was trimmed by 6 bases and V by 6 bases; bases with no gene match: 5. CDR3 size: 13 residues. CDR3 coding DNA: TGCGCCAGCAGGCCTAGCGGGAGTGCCGAGCAGTACTTC. It yields the protein CASRPSGSAEQYF.

The CDR3 loop reads CASSLRRSSYEQYF. The CDR3 region has the DNA TGTGCCAGCAGCTTGCGGAGGAGCTCCTACGAGCAGTACTTC. The chain carries TRBV5-8 and TRBJ2-7, with D possibly matching TRBD2 (5 bases). This CDR3 contains 14 residues. In germline, CDR1 is SGHTS, CDR2 YDEGEE. Trimming took off 1 base at V and 0 bases at J, with 8 bases between the two ends.

This chain links TRBV27 with TRBJ2-6; D is perhaps TRBD1 (5 bases). V gave up 4 bases and J gave up 1 base, with 5 bases separating them. There are 14 residues in the CDR3. Germline CDR1 and CDR2: MNHEY and SMNVEV (reference sequence). The DNA for the CDR3 is TGTGCCAGCAGTTCAGGGTCTGGGGCCAACGTCCTGACTTTC. Translated: CASSSGSGANVLTF.

The chain has TRBV4-1 and TRBJ2-5, with a tentative D call TRBD1 (6 bases). CDR1 and CDR2 (germline): MGHRA, YSYEKL. There are 15 residues in the CDR3. V was pared by 4 bases and J by 4 bases, with 16 bases between. CDR3 DNA sequence: TGCGCCAGCAGCCCGGATGGACAGCTCCCAGAGACCCAGTACTTC. It encodes CASSPDGQLPETQYF.

The genes are TRBV18 and TRBJ1-3; 9 nucleotides align to TRBD1. Looked up from germline, CDR1 is KGHSH and CDR2 is LQKENI. The CDR3 sequence is 17 residues long. Trimming cost V 4 bases and J 2 bases; bases outside gene matches: 9. The CDR3 DNA sequence: TGTGCCAGCTCACTACAAAGGGGACAGGGAGCTGGAAACACCATATATTTT. As protein: CASSLQRGQGAGNTIYF.

This sequence joins TRBV5-1 and TRBJ2-2, with D perhaps TRBD1 (6 bases). V was shortened by 3 bases and J by 0 bases, with 12 bases between the two germline ends. Germline V gives CDR1 SGHRS, CDR2 YFSETQ. The CDR3 is 16 residues long. The CDR3 reads CASSSDGTPNTGELFF. In nucleotides, the CDR3 is TGCGCCAGCAGCTCCGACGGGACACCGAACACCGGGGAGCTGTTTTTT.

The CDR3 reads CAWQLGGNTEAFF. The CDR3, as DNA: TGTGCCTGGCAGCTCGGAGGAAATACTGAAGCTTTCTTT. The V and J genes are TRBV30 and TRBJ1-1; D gene ambiguous. V shed 5 bases and J shed 5 bases, with 15 bases lying between them. Per germline, CDR1 GTSNPN and CDR2 SVGIG (reference sequence). The CDR3 consists of 13 residues.

The chain has TRBV7-3 and TRBJ1-1; possible D gene TRBD1, 5 bases. CDR1 is SGHTA, CDR2 FQGTGA, per germline. The CDR3 is 15 residues long. V was trimmed by 1 base and J by 0 bases, leaving 9 bases between them. The CDR3: CASSLNGGMNTEAFF. CDR3 DNA: TGTGCCAGCAGCTTAAATGGGGGGATGAACACTGAAGCTTTCTTT.

This clone was counted a few times. V usage is TRBV7-2 and J usage is TRBJ2-5; 9 bases are a match to TRBD2. The CDR3 is 16 amino acids. Germline loops: CDR1 SGHTA, CDR2 FQGNSA. The V and J ends lost 4 bases and 7 bases, in that order; junction bases with no gene match: 13. The CDR3: CASSSRTAGGLRTQYF. In DNA, the CDR3 is TGTGCCAGCAGCTCCCGAACAGCGGGGGGACTAAGGACCCAGTACTTC.

This rearrangement joins TRBV12-2 to TRBJ1-5; the D segment call TRBD1 is taken from the table without a DNA check. TRBV12-2 is a listed pseudogene. This CDR3 is 19 amino acids long. This CDR3 is CASRLVRTGGTYSNQPQHF. The CDR3 DNA reads as TGTGCAAGTCGCTTAGTTCGGACAGGGGGGACCTATAGCAATCAGCCCCAGCATTTT.

The CDR3 DNA follows: TGTGCCAGCAGCCCAGGGCGCAATCAGCCCCAGCATTTT. Protein product: CASSPGRNQPQHF. This chain joins TRBV11-2 and TRBJ1-5; possibly TRBD1 for D (5 bases). Germline V gives CDR1 SGHAT, CDR2 FQNNGV. The V gene lost 5 bases and the J gene lost 2 bases, with 7 bases spanning the gap. The CDR3 loop spans 13 amino acids.

The V call is TRBV7-9, the J call TRBJ1-6, with 9 bases matching TRBD1. This CDR3 contains 15 residues. V shed 5 bases, J shed 7 bases, and the junction held 6 bases outside the gene matches. The V gene's germline CDR1 is SEHNR and CDR2 FQNEAQ (reference sequence). CDR3 in amino acids: CASSHPGTGNSPLHF. As DNA, the CDR3 is TGTGCCAGCAGCCACCCCGGGACAGGGAATTCACCCCTCCACTTT.

The V call is TRBV28, the J call TRBJ1-3, with D hard to call. The ends were cut back, 5 bases at V and 10 bases at J, with 18 bases in the middle. CDR3 length: 14 amino acids. Germline CDR1 reads MDHEN; CDR2 reads SYDVKM. CDR3 protein: CASSTRSLGNTIYF. The CDR3 region has the DNA TGTGCCAGCAGTACCAGAAGTCTCGGGAATACCATATATTTT.

A word on this clone: Other DNA sequences in the same sample also yield this CDR3. The chain uses TRBV18 and TRBJ2-2, with D possibly being TRBD1 (6 bases). V lost 3 bases to trimming and J lost 1 base, with 9 bases between them. CDR1 is KGHSH and CDR2 is LQKENI in the germline V gene. The CDR3 consists of 15 residues. Here the CDR3 DNA reads TGTGCCAGCTCACCCGGCAGGGGGAACACCGGGGAGCTGTTTTTT. It encodes CASSPGRGNTGELFF.